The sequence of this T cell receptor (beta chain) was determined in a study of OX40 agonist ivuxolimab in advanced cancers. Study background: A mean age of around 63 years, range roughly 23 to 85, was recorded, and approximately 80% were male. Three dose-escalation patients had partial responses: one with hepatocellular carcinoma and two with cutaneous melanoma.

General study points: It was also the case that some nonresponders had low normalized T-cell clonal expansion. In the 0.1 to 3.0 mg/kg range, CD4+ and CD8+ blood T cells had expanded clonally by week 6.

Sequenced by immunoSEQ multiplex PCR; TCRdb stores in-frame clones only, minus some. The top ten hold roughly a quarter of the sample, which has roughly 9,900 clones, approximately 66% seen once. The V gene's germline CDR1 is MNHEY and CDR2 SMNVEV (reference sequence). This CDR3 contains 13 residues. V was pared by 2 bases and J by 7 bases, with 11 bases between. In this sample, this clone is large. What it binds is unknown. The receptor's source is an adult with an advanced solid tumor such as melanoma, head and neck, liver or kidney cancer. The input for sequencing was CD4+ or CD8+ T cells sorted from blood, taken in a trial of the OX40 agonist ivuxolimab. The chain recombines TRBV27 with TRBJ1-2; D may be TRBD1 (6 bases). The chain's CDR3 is CASSLGGAVGYTF. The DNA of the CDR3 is TGTGCCAGCAGTTTAGGGGGGGCGGTTGGCTACACCTTC.